Presented here are 29 T cell receptor beta chains from one specimen sequenced in a study of T-cell reconstitution after alpha-beta-depleted transplantation in children. Preparing the TCRbeta library involved the use of unique molecular identifiers. TCRdb itself ran the PCR reads through MiXCR, one entry per CDR3 protein. The data hold fewer than 90,000 distinct CDR3 sequences, with about 7% observed a single time. The source material was PBMCs from the stem cell graft donor, sampled from the stem cell graft. These receptors came from a human donor who donated a stem cell graft to a child with acute lymphoblastic leukemia.

This clonotype was seen a handful of times. It is unclear where the CDR3 begins or ends on the DNA, so no DNA is shown, and the CDR3 is as TCRdb lists it. This sequence joins TRBV20-1 and TRBJ1-3. The CDR3 has 14 residues if both end residues are counted. The germline V gene encodes CDR1 DFQATT and CDR2 SNEGSKA (reference sequence). CDR3 sequence: CSARKVGSGNTTYF.

This chain connects TRBV6-5 to TRBJ1-2; 8 bases fit TRBD1. Germline trimming cut 10 bases from V and 4 bases from J; bases unmatched to any gene: 5. The germline V gene encodes CDR1 MNHEY and CDR2 SVGAGI. There are 12 residues in the CDR3. The CDR3, as DNA: TGTGCCACCAGGGGGCGGTCCTATGGCTACACCTTC. Its protein is CATRGRSYGYTF.

This clonotype showed up many times. The V and J genes are TRBV29-1 and TRBJ2-7; 9 bases fit TRBD2. Looked up from germline, CDR1 is SQVTM and CDR2 is ANQGSEA. The V and J ends lost 5 bases and 0 bases, in that order; junction bases with no gene match: 2. This CDR3 comprises 13 residues. The CDR3 protein is CSVRLAASYEQYF. CDR3 nucleotide sequence: TGCAGCGTTAGACTAGCGGCCTCCTACGAGCAGTACTTC.

This clonotype came up many times. CDR3 sequence: CSASPDSLGNTIYF. For the CDR3, the DNA is TGCAGTGCTAGTCCGGACAGCCTAGGAAACACCATATATTTT. This chain uses TRBV20-1 with TRBJ1-3; TRBD1 might be the D (6 bases). Germline lookup yields CDR1 DFQATT and CDR2 SNEGSKA (reference sequence). Deletions cut 3 bases from V and 4 bases from J, with 13 bases between. This CDR3 contains 14 residues.

This chain joins TRBV28 and TRBJ2-7, with 11 bases lining up with TRBD1. Germline V gene lookup returns CDR1 MDHEN and CDR2 SYDVKM. The CDR3 sequence is 16 residues long. V shed 5 bases, J shed 5 bases, and the junction held 11 bases outside the gene matches. CDR3 nucleotide sequence: TGTGCCAGCAGTAGGGGAAGGGGACAGGGGGGGCACGAGCAGTACTTC. Amino acid sequence: CASSRGRGQGGHEQYF.

This clonotype was observed many times. This sequence joins TRBV20-1 and TRBJ2-7, with D maybe TRBD1 (6 bases). V was pared by 6 bases and J by 0 bases, with 18 bases between. The length of the CDR3 is 15 residues. Germline loops: CDR1 DFQATT, CDR2 SNEGSKA (reference sequence). CDR3 nucleotide sequence: TGCAGTGCACGAGGGGGTTGGGAGAGCTCCTACGAGCAGTACTTC. Translation: CSARGGWESSYEQYF.

This clonotype was observed a few times. The V and J genes are TRBV5-1 and TRBJ2-6; D is possibly TRBD2 (5 bases). The CDR3 covers 15 residues. V was clipped by 3 bases and J by 1 base, with 8 bases between them. The germline gives CDR1 SGHRS, CDR2 YFSETQ. CDR3 coding DNA: TGCGCCAGCAGCTGGGCGGGTTCTGGGGCCAACGTCCTGACTTTC. This translates into CASSWAGSGANVLTF.

The chain is built from TRBV7-3 and TRBJ1-2, with 10 bases identical to TRBD1. Looked up from germline, CDR1 is SGHTA and CDR2 is FQGTGA. CDR3 size: 14 residues. V was clipped by 5 bases and J by 8 bases; unmatched bases: 8. Here the CDR3 DNA reads TGTGCCAGCAGCGAAGGGACAGGGGTCGGGGGCTACACCTTC. This gives the protein CASSEGTGVGGYTF. The whole variable domain, filled in from reference TRBV7-3 and TRBJ1-2, reads GAGVSQTPSNKVTEKGKYVELRCDPISGHTALYWYRQSLGQGPEFLIYFQGTGAADDSGLPNDRFFAVRPEGSVSTLKIQRTERGDSAVYLCASSEGTGVGGYTFGSGTRLTVV.

This clonotype turned up a few times. V gene TRBV5-6 combines with J gene TRBJ1-5; D not certain. The CDR3 runs to 13 residues. V lost 4 bases and J lost 0, with 5 bases in between. Germline V gene data show CDR1 as SGHDT and CDR2 as YYEEEE. CDR3 DNA sequence: TGTGCCAGCAGCCGATATAGCAATCAGCCCCAGCATTTT. This translates into CASSRYSNQPQHF. The variable domain in full, with the rest retrieved from reference TRBV5-6 and TRBJ1-5, is DAGVTQSPTHLIKTRGQQVTLRCSPKSGHDTVSWYQQALGQGPQFIFQYYEEEERQRGNFPDRFSGHQFPNYSSELNVNALLLGDSALYLCASSRYSNQPQHFGDGTRLSIL.

This clonotype was recorded at least ten times. The chain's CDR3 is CASSPRTSGGAGTYNEQFF. The CDR3 DNA reads TGCGCCAGCAGCCCTAGGACTAGCGGGGGGGCCGGAACCTACAATGAGCAGTTCTTC. The chain couples TRBV5-1 to TRBJ2-1; TRBD2 matches 15 bases. The CDR3 runs 19 residues. J lost 2 bases, V lost 4 bases, and 10 bases had no gene match. CDR1 is SGHRS and CDR2 is YFSETQ in the germline V gene.

This clonotype has a count of ten or more. V usage is TRBV5-1 and J usage is TRBJ1-1; no reliable D call. V shed 4 bases and J shed 5 bases, with 12 bases lying between them. Per the germline V gene, CDR1 is SGHRS and CDR2 is YFSETQ. CDR3 length equals 13 residues. The DNA for the CDR3 is TGCGCCAGCAGCCGGGGTGGAAATACTGAAGCTTTCTTT. Translated, it gives CASSRGGNTEAFF.

This clonotype was observed at least ten times. This chain links TRBV4-3 with TRBJ2-7, with D perhaps matching TRBD1 (5 bases). The germline gives CDR1 LGHNA, CDR2 YSLEER. This CDR3 has 15 residues. The V end was cut by 0 bases, the J end by 2 bases, with 11 bases between. The CDR3 spells CASSQDLDSTYEQYF. The CDR3 bases are TGCGCCAGCAGCCAAGATCTTGACAGTACCTACGAGCAGTACTTC.

This clonotype was counted only a few times. The rearrangement uses TRBV20-1 and TRBJ1-1; no definite D call. V was shortened by 4 bases and J by 0 bases, with 15 bases between the two germline ends. CDR1 and CDR2 from the germline V gene are DFQATT and SNEGSKA (reference sequence). This CDR3 has 15 residues. This CDR3 is CSAKEETQMNTEAFF. For the CDR3, the DNA is TGCAGTGCTAAGGAAGAGACCCAGATGAACACTGAAGCTTTCTTT.

This clonotype was counted many times. V usage is TRBV3-1 and J usage is TRBJ1-2; D remains unclear. The V gene's germline CDR1 is LGHDT and CDR2 YNNKEL (reference sequence). The V end was cut by 1 base, the J end by 2 bases, with 11 bases between. CDR3 length: 15 residues. Here the CDR3 reads CASSQGVDENYGYTF. CDR3 bases: TGTGCCAGCAGCCAAGGAGTTGATGAAAACTATGGCTACACCTTC.

There are many counts of this clonotype. V usage is TRBV6-2 or TRBV6-3 and J usage is TRBJ1-1; TRBD1 agrees at 12 bases. Germline CDR1 MNHEY, CDR2 SVGEGT. Losses at the gene ends were 6 bases for V and 3 bases for J; bases not matched to a gene: 14. The CDR3 is made up of 18 amino acids. The CDR3 DNA is TGTGCCAGCAGACCACCCCTTGGGACAGGGGGCCTATACACTGAAGCTTTCTTT. Residues: CASRPPLGTGGLYTEAFF.

This clonotype appeared many times. V usage is TRBV27 and J usage is TRBJ1-1; the D gene is possibly TRBD1 (5 bases). The CDR3 is made up of 15 amino acids. Germline V gene lookup returns CDR1 MNHEY and CDR2 SMNVEV (reference sequence). The V and J ends lost 2 bases and 1 base respectively, with 11 bases between them. The chain's CDR3 is CASSLVGTKNTEAFF. CDR3 nucleotides: TGTGCCAGCAGTTTAGTCGGGACTAAGAACACTGAAGCTTTCTTT.

The chain has TRBV5-4 and TRBJ2-5, with a possible D match to TRBD2 (7 bases). CDR3 size: 14 residues. Per the germline V gene, CDR1 is SGHNT and CDR2 is YYREEE (reference sequence). V lost 0 bases and J 3 bases, leaving 9 bases between the germline ends. CDR3 nucleotides: TGTGCCAGCAGCTTGGAAGGGGGGGAAGAGACCCAGTACTTC. This sequence encodes CASSLEGGEETQYF.

This clonotype was seen a few times. The chain couples TRBV27 to TRBJ1-5; no definite D call. This CDR3 comprises 16 residues. Germline V gives CDR1 MNHEY, CDR2 SMNVEV (reference sequence). V lost 10 bases and J lost 0, with 19 bases in between. CDR3 nucleotide sequence: TGTGCCACTCAACCGGTTTTTGATACTAGCAATCAGCCCCAGCATTTT. This sequence encodes CATQPVFDTSNQPQHF.

In its sample, this clonotype was seen many times. V gene TRBV3-1 combines with J gene TRBJ1-1; 8 bases agree with TRBD1. The CDR3 is 14 residues long. With 5 bases clipped from V and 1 base from J, the junction kept 3 bases outside the gene matches. Germline-derived CDR1 and CDR2 are LGHDT and YNNKEL (reference sequence). CDR3 residues: CASSWTGPNTEAFF. The CDR3 DNA follows: TGTGCCAGCAGCTGGACAGGGCCGAACACTGAAGCTTTCTTT.

This clonotype was recorded many times. The gene calls are TRBV19 and TRBJ1-1, with a weak D call TRBD1 (5 bases). The CDR3 has 14 residues. CDR1 LNHDA and CDR2 SQIVND come from the germline V gene (reference sequence). The ends were cut back, 6 bases at V and 4 bases at J, with 15 bases in the middle. CDR3 nucleotides: TGTGCCAGTAGCCAAGAGGGAGGGGTCACTGAAGCTTTCTTT. This translates into CASSQEGGVTEAFF.

This clonotype was observed at least ten times. This chain connects TRBV7-2 to TRBJ2-7; D gene ambiguous. The CDR3 spans 15 residues. Trimming shortened V by 2 bases and J by 4 bases, and 15 bases separated the two germline ends. Germline lookup yields CDR1 SGHTA and CDR2 FQGNSA. The CDR3 loop reads CASSLRSEPPYEQYF. The CDR3 DNA sequence: TGTGCCAGCAGCTTAAGAAGCGAGCCACCGTACGAGCAGTACTTC.

Only a few counts were recorded for this clonotype. The V and J genes are TRBV20-1 and TRBJ2-2; possibly TRBD2 for D (5 bases). The CDR3 has 16 amino acids. Deletions cut 0 bases from V and 3 bases from J, with 14 bases between. Per the germline V gene, CDR1 is DFQATT and CDR2 is SNEGSKA (reference sequence). CDR3 amino acids: CSARDRASRHTGELFF. The DNA for the CDR3 is TGCAGTGCTAGAGATCGGGCTAGCAGGCACACCGGGGAGCTGTTTTTT.

The table lists this clonotype with many counts. This rearrangement joins TRBV27 to TRBJ1-2; possibly TRBD1 for D (6 bases). Germline CDR1 is MNHEY and CDR2 is SMNVEV (reference sequence). Trimming cost V 4 bases and J 4 bases, with 13 bases left between them. The CDR3 contains 14 residues. The CDR3 region is CASSSVTGLYGYTF. The CDR3 nucleotides read TGTGCCAGCAGTTCAGTAACAGGGCTCTATGGCTACACCTTC.

This clonotype was counted many times. The chain carries TRBV4-1 and TRBJ1-5, with D possibly being TRBD1 (6 bases). The CDR3 is 15 residues long. Trimming shortened V by 4 bases and J by 5 bases, and 15 bases separated the two germline ends. Germline lookup yields CDR1 MGHRA and CDR2 YSYEKL. The CDR3 DNA reads TGCGCCAGCAGCCTAGACGACAGGAGTCATCAGCCCCAGCATTTT. Amino acids: CASSLDDRSHQPQHF.

This clonotype was seen repeatedly, ten times or more. The J gene is TRBJ2-2, the V gene TRBV6-2 or TRBV6-3, with a weak D call TRBD1 (5 bases). Looked up from germline, CDR1 is MNHEY and CDR2 is SVGEGT. V was clipped by 0 bases and J by 0 bases, with 5 bases between them. This CDR3 spans 15 amino acids. The CDR3 is CASSYSDTNTGELFF. DNA of the CDR3: TGTGCCAGCAGTTACTCGGACACGAACACCGGGGAGCTGTTTTTT.

At least ten counts were recorded for this clonotype. The chain couples TRBV20-1 to TRBJ1-2, with TRBD1 matching 7 bases. The V and J ends lost 5 bases and 4 bases, in that order; junction bases with no gene match: 4. The CDR3 totals 12 residues. The germline gives CDR1 DFQATT, CDR2 SNEGSKA (reference sequence). The CDR3 protein is CSALTGFYGYTF. The CDR3 coding sequence is TGCAGTGCTCTGACAGGGTTCTATGGCTACACCTTC.

This clonotype was observed many times. The chain employs TRBV11-1 and TRBJ2-1; 10 nucleotides line up with TRBD2. Germline V gene sequence: CDR1 SGHAT, CDR2 FQDESV (reference sequence). V dropped 6 bases and J dropped 7; count of bases not matched to a gene: 9. The CDR3 loop spans 15 amino acids. CDR3 nucleotides: TGTGCCAGCAGACAGCGGGAGGGCCTGGGGAATGAGCAGTTCTTC. It codes for CASRQREGLGNEQFF.

In its sample, this clonotype was seen many times. The chain carries TRBV7-9 and TRBJ1-1; 11 positions agree with TRBD1. Germline CDR1 SEHNR, CDR2 FQNEAQ (reference sequence). The CDR3 covers 16 residues. V shed 2 bases and J 4 bases; nucleotides not matched to a gene: 6. As DNA, the CDR3 is TGTGCCAGCAGCTTAAGGACAGGGGGCGGTGGCACTGAAGCTTTCTTT. Its protein is CASSLRTGGGGTEAFF.

The chain couples TRBV2 to TRBJ2-1, with a possible D match to TRBD2 (7 bases). The germline gives CDR1 SNHLY, CDR2 FYNNEI. V was clipped by 6 bases and J by 7 bases, with 16 bases between them. This CDR3 is built from 14 residues. The CDR3 reads CASRLGGTSNEQFF. The DNA for the CDR3 is TGTGCCAGCAGACTGGGAGGGACATCTAATGAGCAGTTCTTC.